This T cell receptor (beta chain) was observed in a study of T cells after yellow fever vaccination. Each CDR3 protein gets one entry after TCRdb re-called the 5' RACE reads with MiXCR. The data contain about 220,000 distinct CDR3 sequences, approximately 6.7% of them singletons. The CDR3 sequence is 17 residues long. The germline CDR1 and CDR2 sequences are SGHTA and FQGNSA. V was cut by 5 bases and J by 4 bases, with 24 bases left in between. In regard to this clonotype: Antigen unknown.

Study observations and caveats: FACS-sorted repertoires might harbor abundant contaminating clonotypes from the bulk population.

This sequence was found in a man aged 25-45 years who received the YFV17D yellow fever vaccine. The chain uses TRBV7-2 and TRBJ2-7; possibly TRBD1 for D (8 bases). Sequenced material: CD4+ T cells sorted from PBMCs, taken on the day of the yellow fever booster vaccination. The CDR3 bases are TGTGCCAGCAGCGCCGGGGCGGGGAGGGACAGGCAGTACGAGCAGTACTTC. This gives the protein CASSAGAGRDRQYEQYF.